This TCR beta chain was recovered during a study of spatial heterogeneity in lung cancer. Study at large: Raw sequencing reads included, on average, more than 9.5 appearances of each unique TCR and UMI combination.

By its share, this clonotype is medium-sized (0.01 to 0.1%). This beta chain came through as a stray read in a library set up for alpha chains, and its size says little. With 5 bases removed from V and 6 bases from J, the gap between germline ends came to 8 bases. The CDR3 consists of 12 residues. Germline CDR1 MNHEY, CDR2 SVGAGI. Described time point: sample taken at primary tumor resection. Samples were obtained from about 75 donors, all untreated early-stage non-small cell lung cancer patients. Whole RNA from tumor, nontumor lung or frozen PBMC was sequenced unsorted. TCRdb reprocessed the 5' RACE reads with MiXCR, giving one entry per CDR3 protein. Of more than 2,500 distinct CDR3 sequences in the sample, less than 3.5% were seen once.

The chain has TRBV6-5 and TRBJ1-5; D gene unclear. The sample here was lung tissue, taken at surgery. The receptor's source is a human donor with early-stage non-small cell lung cancer. This CDR3 reads CASSHWSQPQHF. CDR3 bases: TGTGCCAGCAGTCATTGGAGTCAGCCCCAGCATTTT.